This TCR beta chain was recovered during a study of lymphopenia after photon versus proton radiotherapy. Repertoires were generated with immunoSEQ multiplex PCR, while TCRdb's copy carries only in-frame clones and drops some. The data hold roughly 30,000 clones, with roughly 89% observed a single time. This receptor was identified in a woman in her sixties with cholangiocarcinoma. Some clones in this sample may be carry-over from other donors' samples. The sequences come from peripheral blood, collected from a patient treated with proton-based radiotherapy.

The DNA for the CDR3 is TGCGCCAGCAGTCGACACGCGGCTAGATCACCCCTCCACTTT. Its protein product is CASSRHAARSPLHF. The chain is built from TRBV23-1 and TRBJ1-6, with D hard to call. TRBV23-1 is an ORF, with its function uncertain. The CDR3 contains 14 residues. The V end lost 4 bases, the J end lost 10 bases, and 14 bases lay between the germline ends.